These 29 T cell receptor beta chains came from one sample sequenced in a study of PD-L1 blockade in urothelial cancer. Only in-frame clones appear in the TCRdb table, and some are missing; sequencing was by immunoSEQ multiplex PCR. The table lists roughly 56,000 clones, approximately 80% of them singletons. Specimen: PBMCs, collected around atezolizumab (anti-PD-L1) treatment. These receptors all stem from a man aged 65-85 years with urothelial cancer.

This chain joins TRBV29-1 and TRBJ1-1; weak D call: TRBD1 (5 bases). Deletions cut 4 bases from V and 4 bases from J, with 7 bases between. The germline gives CDR1 SQVTM, CDR2 ANQGSEA. There are 11 residues in the CDR3. The CDR3 protein is CSVVRGTEAFF. DNA of the CDR3: TGCAGCGTTGTAAGGGGCACTGAAGCTTTCTTT.

This chain connects TRBV27 to TRBJ1-1, with D perhaps TRBD1 (6 bases). The germline gives CDR1 MNHEY, CDR2 SMNVEV (reference sequence). V lost 3 bases and J 1 base, leaving 9 bases between the germline ends. The CDR3 has 14 residues. CDR3 sequence: CASSFRGGNTEAFF. The CDR3 DNA follows: TGTGCCAGCAGTTTCAGGGGTGGGAACACTGAAGCTTTCTTT.

The DNA of the CDR3 is TGTGCCAGCAGCCCAATGGGGGGGGAGGACACTGAAGCTTTCTTT. Encoded protein: CASSPMGGEDTEAFF. The chain has TRBV9 and TRBJ1-1; perhaps TRBD1 as D (5 bases). Germline-derived CDR1 and CDR2 are SGDLS and YYNGEE. This CDR3 region has 15 residues. The V end was cut by 4 bases, the J end by 3 bases, with 16 bases between.

The chain combines TRBV6-1 with TRBJ2-5, with a tentative D call TRBD1 (6 bases). V was pared by 0 bases and J by 7 bases, with 18 bases between. CDR1 and CDR2 from the germline V gene are MNHNS and SASEGT. The CDR3 is 16 residues long. The CDR3 DNA sequence: TGTGCCAGCAGTGAAGCGGTTTGGGCAGGGACACGGACCCAGTACTTC. It specifies CASSEAVWAGTRTQYF.

This clone was observed a handful of times. This chain connects TRBV7-9 to TRBJ2-3; D might be TRBD2 (5 bases). V was trimmed by 6 bases and J by 1 base, leaving 11 bases between them. The germline V gene encodes CDR1 SEHNR and CDR2 FQNEAQ (reference sequence). This CDR3 has 14 residues. CDR3 bases: TGTGCCAGCAGGCCCGACGGGGGCACAGATACGCAGTATTTT. Translated, it gives CASRPDGGTDTQYF.

J is TRBJ1-5 and V is TRBV10-3, with a tentative D call TRBD1 (5 bases). CDR3 size: 14 residues. The germline CDR1 and CDR2 sequences are ENHRY and SYGVKD. The V end was cut by 3 bases, the J end by 4 bases, with 10 bases between. The CDR3 loop is CAISDGAGNQPQHF. CDR3 bases: TGTGCCATCAGTGATGGGGCAGGGAATCAGCCCCAGCATTTT.

This chain uses TRBV19 with TRBJ1-1; 7 bases are a match to TRBD1. Germline V gene sequence: CDR1 LNHDA, CDR2 SQIVND (reference sequence). V gave up 6 bases and J gave up 4 bases; unmatched junction bases: 5. CDR3 length: 13 amino acids. The CDR3 sequence: CASSQTGITEAFF. Here the CDR3 DNA reads TGTGCCAGTAGCCAGACAGGGATCACTGAAGCTTTCTTT.

The chain employs TRBV27 and TRBJ2-4, with TRBD1 as a possible D gene (6 bases). Germline V CDR1 and CDR2: MNHEY, SMNVEV (reference sequence). CDR3 length equals 18 residues. The germline V and J ends were trimmed by 6 bases and 4 bases, with 25 bases remaining between them. The CDR3 loop reads CASRVLGYGRTEKNIQYF. The CDR3 coding sequence is TGTGCCAGCAGAGTTTTGGGATACGGTCGGACAGAGAAAAACATTCAGTACTTC.

The table lists this clone with a few counts. This sequence joins TRBV27 and TRBJ2-7, with TRBD1 matching 7 bases. The V segment lost 5 bases and the J segment 2 bases; nucleotides outside the gene matches: 6. CDR1 MNHEY and CDR2 SMNVEV come from the germline V gene (reference sequence). This CDR3 comprises 14 residues. The CDR3 is CASSARTGAYEQYF. Here the CDR3 DNA reads TGTGCCAGCAGTGCAAGGACAGGAGCCTACGAGCAGTACTTC.

This rearrangement joins TRBV19 to TRBJ2-1; 15 nucleotides agree with TRBD2. Germline V CDR1 and CDR2: LNHDA, SQIVND (reference sequence). The junction had 16 bases not matched to a gene; V was cut back by 4 bases and J by 6 bases. This CDR3 region has 20 residues. This CDR3 is CASSRATGGGLAGGPNEQFF. The CDR3 bases are TGTGCCAGTAGTAGGGCGACAGGGGGTGGACTAGCGGGAGGGCCCAATGAGCAGTTCTTC.

The V gene is TRBV5-1, the J gene TRBJ2-1; D is unclear. Germline CDR1 is SGHRS and CDR2 is YFSETQ. V was trimmed by 0 bases and J by 7 bases, leaving 14 bases between them. CDR3 size: 15 residues. The CDR3 DNA reads TGCGCCAGCAGCTTGGAGAGTACGCTGACTAATGAGCAGTTCTTC. Protein: CASSLESTLTNEQFF.

CDR3 DNA: TGTGCCAGCAGAGCAGGGGGCGCCATCGGCTACACCTTC. Translating gives CASRAGGAIGYTF. The V call is TRBV28, the J call TRBJ1-2; 8 bases map to TRBD1. This CDR3 region has 13 residues. The ends lost 6 bases at V and 8 bases at J; junction bases unmatched: 8. CDR1 and CDR2 from the germline V gene are MDHEN and SYDVKM.

This clone has more than one count but fewer than ten. The rearrangement uses TRBV5-4 and TRBJ2-1; 8 bases align to TRBD2. V dropped 1 base and J dropped 6; count of bases not matched to a gene: 6. CDR1 is SGHNT, CDR2 YYREEE, per germline (reference sequence). The CDR3 consists of 15 residues. CDR3 coding DNA: TGTGCCAGCAGCTTGATAGCGGGAAGGGTCAATGAGCAGTTCTTC. Amino acids: CASSLIAGRVNEQFF.

This clone was observed once. This rearrangement joins TRBV6-1 to TRBJ2-7; 7 bases align to TRBD1. The CDR3 length is 14 residues. With V trimmed by 4 bases and J by 2 bases, 5 bases remained unmatched. Germline V gene data show CDR1 as MNHNS and CDR2 as SASEGT. The CDR3: CASSASGQTYEQYF. The CDR3 region has the DNA TGTGCCAGCAGTGCCTCGGGACAGACCTACGAGCAGTACTTC.

The chain links TRBV10-3 to TRBJ2-1, with 10 bases identical to TRBD2. In germline, CDR1 is ENHRY, CDR2 SYGVKD. After removal of 7 bases from V and 0 bases from J, the junction contained 15 bases not matched to a gene. The CDR3 covers 19 residues. CDR3 nucleotides: TGTGCCATCACGTCGGCTAGCGGGAGCTCCCCTACCTCCTACAATGAGCAGTTCTTC. This codes for CAITSASGSSPTSYNEQFF.

V is TRBV6-5 and J is TRBJ2-7, with 10 bases aligning to TRBD2. V trimming: 8 bases; J trimming: 6 bases; junction bases outside the gene matches: 16. CDR1 and CDR2 (germline): MNHEY, SVGAGI. The CDR3 sequence is 16 residues long. CDR3 in DNA: TGTGCCAGCCGTTTACACACCCGACTAGCGGGTTCCGAGCAGTACTTC. It specifies CASRLHTRLAGSEQYF.

This clone appeared a single time. The rearrangement links TRBV4-1 to TRBJ1-5; 8 nucleotides align to TRBD1. CDR1 is MGHRA and CDR2 is YSYEKL in the germline V gene. The V gene end was trimmed by 6 bases and the J gene end by 1 base; junction bases not matched to a gene: 5. The CDR3 runs 15 residues. In nucleotides, the CDR3 is TGCGCCAGCAGGACAGGGGAATGGAGCAATCAGCCCCAGCATTTT. Translating gives CASRTGEWSNQPQHF.

This chain links TRBV2 with TRBJ2-7; 12 bases match TRBD2. The CDR3 has 14 residues. Germline V CDR1 and CDR2: SNHLY, FYNNEI. V trimming: 6 bases; J trimming: 7 bases; junction bases outside the gene matches: 7. Here the CDR3 reads CASSVTSGSLEQYF. CDR3 sequence (DNA): TGTGCCAGCAGCGTGACTAGCGGGAGCTTGGAGCAGTACTTC.

V usage is TRBV6-6 and J usage is TRBJ2-1; tentatively, D is TRBD2 (7 bases). Germline V CDR1 and CDR2: MNHNY, SVGAGI (reference sequence). The germline V and J ends were trimmed by 7 bases and 4 bases, with 14 bases remaining between them. The length of the CDR3 is 14 residues. CDR3 protein: CASNREGFYNEQFF. The CDR3 region has the DNA TGTGCCAGCAACAGGGAGGGGTTTTACAATGAGCAGTTCTTC.

The chain is built from TRBV19 and TRBJ1-5; 7 bases align to TRBD1. The germline V gene encodes CDR1 LNHDA and CDR2 SQIVND (reference sequence). Trimming removed 6 bases from V and 2 bases from J; junction bases left unmatched: 10. The CDR3 is made up of 16 amino acids. The CDR3 sequence is CASRMTGLSGNQPQHF. The CDR3 DNA sequence: TGTGCCAGTAGAATGACAGGGTTATCGGGCAATCAGCCCCAGCATTTT.

The J gene is TRBJ2-3, the V gene TRBV18, with a weak D call TRBD1 (5 bases). Trimming removed 6 bases at V and 0 bases at J, with 16 bases between. The CDR3 length is 16 residues. CDR1 and CDR2 (germline): KGHSH, LQKENI. CDR3 sequence: CASSPLTAKSTDTQYF. The CDR3 nucleotides read TGTGCCAGCTCGCCCCTGACAGCCAAAAGCACAGATACGCAGTATTTT.

This chain uses TRBV6-5 with TRBJ2-3, with a tentative D call TRBD1 (5 bases). This CDR3 spans 15 amino acids. V lost 0 bases and J 3 bases, leaving 10 bases between the germline ends. Germline V lookup: CDR1 MNHEY, CDR2 SVGAGI. The CDR3: CASSYSGRVTDTQYF. CDR3 DNA sequence: TGTGCCAGCAGTTACTCTGGCAGGGTGACAGATACGCAGTATTTT.

V usage is TRBV5-1 and J usage is TRBJ2-5; a possible D gene is TRBD1 (5 bases). This CDR3 region has 15 residues. The V gene's germline CDR1 is SGHRS and CDR2 YFSETQ. V lost 2 bases to trimming and J lost 1 base, with 12 bases between them. CDR3 nucleotide sequence: TGCGCCAGCAGCTTTCAGGGCATAAGCCAAGAGACCCAGTACTTC. It is translated as CASSFQGISQETQYF.

The chain combines TRBV6-4 with TRBJ2-7; TRBD2 matches 8 bases. The V and J ends lost 3 bases and 2 bases, in that order; junction bases with no gene match: 6. The CDR3 covers 15 residues. Germline CDR1 is MRHNA and CDR2 is SNTAGT. The DNA of the CDR3 is TGTGCCAGCAGTGATCCGAGCGGGAGTGCCTACGAGCAGTACTTC. This gives the protein CASSDPSGSAYEQYF.

The table lists this clone with a few counts. This chain connects TRBV29-1 to TRBJ2-1, with 11 bases lining up with TRBD2. CDR1 SQVTM and CDR2 ANQGSEA come from the germline V gene. This CDR3 has 15 amino acids. The junction had 2 bases not matched to a gene; V was cut back by 0 bases and J by 4 bases. DNA for the CDR3: TGCAGCGTTGAAGATCCTAGCGGGGGGTACAATGAGCAGTTCTTC. As protein: CSVEDPSGGYNEQFF.

The CDR3 nucleotides read TGTGCCAGCAGCTTAGTTCCAGCGGGAGGCCACAATGAGCAGTTCTTC. Its translation: CASSLVPAGGHNEQFF. This sequence joins TRBV7-6 and TRBJ2-1; 9 bases map to TRBD2. CDR3 length equals 16 residues. Germline loops: CDR1 SGHVS, CDR2 FNYEAQ. Unmatched junction bases numbered 6, after V lost 1 base and J lost 5 bases. Full variable domain (remainder filled in from reference TRBV7-6 and TRBJ2-1): GAGVSQSPRYKVTKRGQDVALRCDPISGHVSLYWYRQALGQGPEFLTYFNYEAQQDKSGLPNDRFSAERPEGSISTLTIQRTEQRDSAMYRCASSLVPAGGHNEQFFGPGTRLTVL.

In this sample, this clone turned up a few times. The gene calls are TRBV4-2 and TRBJ1-2; possibly TRBD1 for D (6 bases). Trimming pared 1 base from V and 8 bases from J, leaving 14 bases between. The germline gives CDR1 LGHNA, CDR2 YNFKEQ. The CDR3 has 14 residues. CDR3 loop: CASSQGPRDNGYTF. DNA for the CDR3: TGTGCCAGCAGCCAAGGTCCCAGGGACAACGGCTACACCTTC.

The V call is TRBV6-6, the J call TRBJ2-5; TRBD2 matches at 7 bases. The V and J ends lost 2 bases and 3 bases, in that order; junction bases with no gene match: 9. There are 16 residues in the CDR3. Germline CDR1 is MNHNY and CDR2 is SVGAGI (reference sequence). CDR3 residues: CASSYEGGSNKETQYF. The DNA for the CDR3 is TGTGCCAGCAGTTACGAGGGCGGGAGCAATAAAGAGACCCAGTACTTC.

This clone has just a few counts. The chain is built from TRBV15 and TRBJ2-7; D is possibly TRBD2 (6 bases). CDR1 LNHNV and CDR2 YYDKDF come from the germline V gene (reference sequence). CDR3 length equals 14 residues. Trimming took off 0 bases at V and 3 bases at J, with 9 bases between the two ends. The CDR3 spells CATSREAGYYEQYF. CDR3 nucleotide sequence: TGTGCCACCAGCAGAGAAGCGGGTTACTACGAGCAGTACTTC.